A single sample gave rise to the 8 T cell receptor beta chains below, sequenced in a study of blood T cell repertoires in COVID-19. Repertoires were generated with immunoSEQ multiplex PCR, while TCRdb's copy carries only in-frame clones and drops some. Here the sample spans tens of thousands of clones, over 70% being singletons. The sample was peripheral blood. The source of these receptors is a woman in her forties or fifties with acute or convalescent COVID-19.

The chain carries TRBV5-1 and TRBJ2-5; 7 bases agree with TRBD2. Germline V gives CDR1 SGHRS, CDR2 YFSETQ. The J segment lost 1 base and the V segment lost 2 bases, leaving 8 bases of the junction unmatched. The length of the CDR3 is 16 residues. DNA of the CDR3: TGCGCCAGCAGCTTACTAGGGAGGGTCGGCCAAGAGACCCAGTACTTC. Encoded protein: CASSLLGRVGQETQYF.

The CDR3 DNA is TGTGCCAGCAGTGGCGCGGCGACGAGCTCCTATAATTCACCCCTCCACTTT. Its translation is CASSGAATSSYNSPLHF. The J gene is TRBJ1-6, the V gene TRBV6-1; unclear D gene. The CDR3 totals 17 residues. CDR1 is MNHNS and CDR2 is SASEGT in the germline V gene. V was shortened by 4 bases and J by 0 bases, with 13 bases between the two germline ends.

The chain carries TRBV5-1 and TRBJ1-5, with TRBD1 matching 10 bases. The CDR3 is 15 amino acids. The V segment lost 0 bases and the J segment 5 bases; nucleotides outside the gene matches: 2. CDR1 is SGHRS and CDR2 is YFSETQ in the germline V gene. The CDR3 DNA is TGCGCCAGCAGCTTGGGACAGGGGGCTCATCAGCCCCAGCATTTT. Translating gives CASSLGQGAHQPQHF.

This rearrangement joins TRBV28 to TRBJ1-2; D is unresolved. V lost 8 bases and J lost 7, with 11 bases in between. Germline V lookup: CDR1 MDHEN, CDR2 SYDVKM. This CDR3 region has 11 residues. As DNA, the CDR3 is TGTGCCAGCGCGGGCGGGATTGGCTACACCTTC. This translates into CASAGGIGYTF.

This clone has more than one count but fewer than ten. The chain links TRBV5-1 to TRBJ1-1; D uncertain. Trimming pared 2 bases from V and 1 base from J, leaving 6 bases between. CDR1 SGHRS and CDR2 YFSETQ come from the germline V gene. The CDR3 has 13 residues. CDR3 DNA: TGCGCCAGCAGCTTACAGAAGAACACTGAAGCTTTCTTT. Its translation: CASSLQKNTEAFF.

The chain recombines TRBV6-2 or TRBV6-3 with TRBJ1-1, with TRBD1 matching over 7 bases. The CDR3 covers 17 residues. With 0 bases clipped from V and 4 bases from J, the junction kept 11 bases outside the gene matches. Per the germline V gene, CDR1 is MNHEY and CDR2 is SVGEGT. Here the CDR3 DNA reads TGTGCCAGCAGTTACTCGAAAAGGCGGCAGGGGGGCACTGAAGCTTTCTTT. Its translation: CASSYSKRRQGGTEAFF.

The V and J genes are TRBV19 and TRBJ2-3, with TRBD1 matching over 7 bases. CDR3 length: 15 amino acids. The germline V gene encodes CDR1 LNHDA and CDR2 SQIVND (reference sequence). V lost 5 bases, J lost 8 bases, and 13 bases stayed unmatched. In DNA, the CDR3 is TGTGCCAGTAGTGTGGGACAGTTCCTGCTGGGTACGCAGTATTTT. Translation gives CASSVGQFLLGTQYF.

The chain joins TRBV6-5 to TRBJ2-3, with TRBD1 matching 9 bases. The length of the CDR3 is 11 residues. Looked up from germline, CDR1 is MNHEY and CDR2 is SVGAGI. J was trimmed by 11 bases and V by 5 bases; bases with no gene match: 2. The CDR3 coding sequence is TGTGCCAGCAGTCCGGACAGGGGGCAGTATTTT. Protein: CASSPDRGQYF.